This TCR beta chain was recovered during a study of T cell responses to AZD1222 COVID-19 vaccine. General study points: Possibly, clonal diversity was underestimated; donors were largely white British and included more females.

Trimming removed 3 bases from V and 2 bases from J, with 16 bases in between. Per the germline V gene, CDR1 is KGHSH and CDR2 is LQKENI. The CDR3 has 16 amino acids. With regard to this clone: The antigen is not known.

Here immunoSEQ multiplex PCR was the method, and the copy in TCRdb shows in-frame clones only, minus some. The table includes about 160,000 clones, approximately 90% detected once. The chain combines TRBV18 with TRBJ1-2; D may be TRBD1 (5 bases). Sequenced material: peripheral blood, taken on day 0 of AZD1222 vaccination. The TCR sequence derives from an adult in good health. The DNA for the CDR3 is TGTGCCAGCTCACCGCTAAGGGACGGTCTGAACTATGGCTACACCTTC. Encoded protein: CASSPLRDGLNYGYTF.